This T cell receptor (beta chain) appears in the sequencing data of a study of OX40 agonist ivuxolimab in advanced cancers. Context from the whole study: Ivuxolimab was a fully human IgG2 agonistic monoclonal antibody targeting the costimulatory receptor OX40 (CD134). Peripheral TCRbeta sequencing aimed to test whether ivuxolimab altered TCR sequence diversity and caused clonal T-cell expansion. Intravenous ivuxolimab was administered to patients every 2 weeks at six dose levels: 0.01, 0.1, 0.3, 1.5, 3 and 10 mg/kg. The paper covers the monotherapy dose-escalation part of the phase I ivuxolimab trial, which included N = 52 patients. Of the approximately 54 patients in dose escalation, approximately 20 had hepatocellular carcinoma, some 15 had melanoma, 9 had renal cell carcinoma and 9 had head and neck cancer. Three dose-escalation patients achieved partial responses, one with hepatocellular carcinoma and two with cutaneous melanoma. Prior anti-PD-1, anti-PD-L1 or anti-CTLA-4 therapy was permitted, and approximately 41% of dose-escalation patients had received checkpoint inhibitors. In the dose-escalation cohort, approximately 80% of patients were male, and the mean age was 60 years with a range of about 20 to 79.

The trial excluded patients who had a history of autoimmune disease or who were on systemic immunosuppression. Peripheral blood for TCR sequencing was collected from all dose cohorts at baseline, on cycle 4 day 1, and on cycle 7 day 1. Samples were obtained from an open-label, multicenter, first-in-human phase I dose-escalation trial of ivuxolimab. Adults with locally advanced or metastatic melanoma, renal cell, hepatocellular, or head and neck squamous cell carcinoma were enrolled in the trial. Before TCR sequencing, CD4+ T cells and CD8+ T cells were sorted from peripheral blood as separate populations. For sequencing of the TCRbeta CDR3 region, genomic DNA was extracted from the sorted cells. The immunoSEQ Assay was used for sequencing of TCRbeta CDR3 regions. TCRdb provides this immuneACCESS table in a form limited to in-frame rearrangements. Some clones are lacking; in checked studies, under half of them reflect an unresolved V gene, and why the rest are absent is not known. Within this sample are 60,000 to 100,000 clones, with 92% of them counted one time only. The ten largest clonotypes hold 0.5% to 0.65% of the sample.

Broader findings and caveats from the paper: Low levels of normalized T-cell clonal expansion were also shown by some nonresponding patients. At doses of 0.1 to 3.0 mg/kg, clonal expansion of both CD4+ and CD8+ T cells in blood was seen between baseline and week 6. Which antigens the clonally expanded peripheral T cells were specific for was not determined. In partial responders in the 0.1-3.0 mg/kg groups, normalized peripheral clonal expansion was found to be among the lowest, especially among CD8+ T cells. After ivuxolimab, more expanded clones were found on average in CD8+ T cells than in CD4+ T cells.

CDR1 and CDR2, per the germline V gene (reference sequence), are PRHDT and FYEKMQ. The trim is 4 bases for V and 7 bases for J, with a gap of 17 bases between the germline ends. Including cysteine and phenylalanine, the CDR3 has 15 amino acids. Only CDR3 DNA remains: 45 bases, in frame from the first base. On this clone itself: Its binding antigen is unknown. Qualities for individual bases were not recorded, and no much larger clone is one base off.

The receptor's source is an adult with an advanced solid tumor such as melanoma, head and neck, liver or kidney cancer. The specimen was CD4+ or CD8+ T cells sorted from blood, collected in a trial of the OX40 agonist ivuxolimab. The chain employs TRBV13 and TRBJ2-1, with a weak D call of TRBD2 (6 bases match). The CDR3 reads CASSSPGLTLNEQFF. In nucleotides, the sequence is TGTGCCAGCAGCTCGCCGGGACTTACGCTTAATGAGCAGTTCTTC.